A single sample is the source of the 3 T cell receptor beta chains below, sequenced in a study of blood T cell repertoires in COVID-19. Profiled with immunoSEQ multiplex PCR; TCRdb holds only in-frame clones, not every one. Counted here are some 240,000 clones, roughly 90% occurring once; the ten biggest clones make up around 6%. What was sequenced was peripheral blood. These receptors originate from a man aged 55 to 70 who had recovered from COVID-19.

This chain uses TRBV27 with TRBJ2-6; 9 nucleotides agree with TRBD2. The germline V gene has CDR1 MNHEY and CDR2 SMNVEV (reference sequence). This CDR3 is built from 17 residues. The V and J ends lost 6 bases and 4 bases, in that order; junction bases with no gene match: 10. CDR3 DNA sequence: TGTGCCAGCAGCACAATAGCGGGAGTCCCCGGGGCCAACGTCCTGACTTTC. This gives the protein CASSTIAGVPGANVLTF.

The CDR3 DNA reads as TGTGCCAGCAGTCCCCTACAGGGAACCACCTACAATGAGCAGTTCTTC. Translated, it gives CASSPLQGTTYNEQFF. The chain has TRBV6-2 or TRBV6-3 and TRBJ2-1, with a tentative D call TRBD1 (6 bases). Trimming removed 5 bases from V and 2 bases from J, with 16 bases in between. This CDR3 has 16 amino acids. CDR1 and CDR2 from the germline V gene are MNHEY and SVGEGT.

There are a few counts of this clone. The chain has TRBV4-2 and TRBJ1-2; 7 bases are a match to TRBD1. This CDR3 region has 15 residues. CDR1 and CDR2 (germline): LGHNA, YNFKEQ. J was trimmed by 4 bases and V by 0 bases; bases with no gene match: 5. The CDR3 DNA sequence: TGTGCCAGCAGCCAAGAACTCAGGGGGGCCTATGGCTACACCTTC. Protein: CASSQELRGAYGYTF.